The source of this T cell receptor beta chain is a study of graft-versus-host responses after intestinal transplantation. Study-level information: The transplants performed in recipients were multivisceral, liver-intestinal, or isolated intestinal. Every recipient underwent anti-thymocyte globulin induction, then tacrolimus and steroids for roughly three years. Whole-study findings and limits: Marrow from the recipient contained GvH clones, some of which had appeared first in ileum or blood. Declining HvG levels early post-transplant were linked to peak circulating GvH clone levels.

CDR1 is WNHNN, CDR2 SYGVQD, per germline (reference sequence). Trimming left V 4 bases short and J 6 bases short, with 6 bases between. The CDR3 length is 11 residues. This clone appeared once. Its antigen is undetermined. Method: immunoSEQ multiplex PCR; TCRdb's copy keeps in-frame clones and lacks some. This table holds over 100,000 clones, over 85% found once. The input for sequencing was unstimulated CD4+ T cells sorted from spleen or lymph node cells, taken before intestinal transplant. The J gene is TRBJ1-1, the V gene TRBV10-1; D call uncertain. The TCR originated in a human donor who received an intestinal transplant. In nucleotides, the CDR3 is TGCGCCAGCAGTGGGTCCCCTGAAGCTTTCTTT. Residues: CASSGSPEAFF.